The clone carrying this T cell receptor beta chain showed up just once. The record originates from a study of T cell responses to AZD1222 COVID-19 vaccine. The V gene lost 0 bases and the J gene lost 0 bases, with 11 bases spanning the gap. CDR1 is SGHVS and CDR2 is FQNEAQ in the germline V gene. This CDR3 contains 16 residues. Some clones are missing from TCRdb's copy, which holds only in-frame ones; the method was immunoSEQ multiplex PCR. Counted here are fewer than 150,000 clones, roughly 86% occurring once; the ten biggest clones make up around 5%. The V gene is TRBV7-8, the J gene TRBJ1-1; the D is unclear. This receptor was taken from an adult who received the AZD1222 COVID-19 vaccine. The sample in question was peripheral blood, obtained 28 days after the second AZD1222 dose. Here the CDR3 reads CASSLARVGMNTEAFF. The DNA for the CDR3 is TGTGCCAGCAGCTTAGCGCGGGTAGGCATGAACACTGAAGCTTTCTTT.